Below are 25 T cell receptor beta chains sequenced from a single sample in a study of cytomegalovirus exposure and HLA in healthy donors. The PCR used 60 Vbeta and 13 Jbeta primers. Produced via immunoSEQ multiplex PCR; TCRdb's table is partial and in-frame only. In the table there are 140,000 to 150,000 clones, 70% to 85% of which are singletons. The sample taken for sequencing was PBMCs. Every receptor here comes from an older woman in good health and CMV-seropositive.

This clone has more than one count but fewer than ten. This rearrangement joins TRBV28 to TRBJ2-3; 9 bases fit TRBD1. From germline, CDR1 is MDHEN and CDR2 SYDVKM. J was trimmed by 2 bases and V by 8 bases; bases with no gene match: 5. The CDR3 has 14 residues. DNA for the CDR3: TGTGCCAGCCGAAGGACAGGGGACACAGATACGCAGTATTTT. Protein: CASRRTGDTDTQYF. The full variable domain, rest sourced from reference TRBV28 and TRBJ2-3, is DVKVTQSSRYLVKRTGEKVFLECVQDMDHENMFWYRQDPGLGLRLIYFSYDVKMKEKGDIPEGYSVSREKKERFSLILESASTNQTSMYLCASRRTGDTDTQYFGPGTRLTVL.

This clone appeared once. V gene TRBV5-1 combines with J gene TRBJ2-5; 10 bases fit TRBD2. The J call may be faulty, since TRBJ2-7 better matches the DNA end. This CDR3 is 15 amino acids long. Germline assignment: CDR1 SGHRS and CDR2 YFSETQ. CDR3 loop: CASSLTSGVDYEQYF. CDR3 nucleotide sequence: TGCGCCAGCAGCTTAACTAGCGGGGTTGACTACGAGCAGTACTTC.

The chain has TRBV11-2 and TRBJ2-7, with 8 bases fitting TRBD2. CDR1 is SGHAT, CDR2 FQNNGV, per germline. J was trimmed by 7 bases and V by 4 bases; bases with no gene match: 15. The CDR3 has 16 residues. CDR3 loop: CASSSGGWSGSWEQYF. The DNA for the CDR3 is TGTGCCAGCAGCTCCGGGGGCTGGAGCGGGAGTTGGGAGCAGTACTTC.

The chain carries TRBV11-3 and TRBJ2-7, with 12 bases lining up with TRBD2. The CDR3 is made up of 16 amino acids. Trimming removed 2 bases from V and 4 bases from J; junction bases left unmatched: 6. CDR1 is SGHNT, CDR2 YENEEA, per germline. CDR3 region: CASSLLAGGPKYEQYF. CDR3 in DNA: TGTGCCAGCAGCTTACTAGCGGGAGGGCCTAAGTACGAGCAGTACTTC.

The chain joins TRBV5-5 to TRBJ1-5, with 7 positions matching TRBD1. This CDR3 contains 19 residues. Unmatched junction bases numbered 15, after V lost 1 base and J lost 2 bases. From germline, CDR1 is SGHKS and CDR2 YYEKEE (reference sequence). CDR3 sequence reads: CASSLSIQGMGTGNQPQHF. The DNA of the CDR3 is TGTGCCAGCAGCTTGAGCATACAGGGGATGGGTACGGGCAATCAGCCCCAGCATTTT.

The chain uses TRBV5-1 and TRBJ2-6; D is perhaps TRBD1 (6 bases). V lost 3 bases and J lost 0, with 10 bases in between. CDR3 length: 16 residues. Germline CDR1 and CDR2: SGHRS and YFSETQ. The chain's CDR3 is CASSWGHSSGANVLTF. The CDR3 DNA reads TGCGCCAGCAGCTGGGGGCACAGCTCTGGGGCCAACGTCCTGACTTTC. The full variable domain, rest sourced from reference TRBV5-1 and TRBJ2-6, is KAGVTQTPRYLIKTRGQQVTLSCSPISGHRSVSWYQQTPGQGLQFLFEYFSETQRNKGNFPGRFSGRQFSNSRSEMNVSTLELGDSALYLCASSWGHSSGANVLTFGAGSRLTVL.

The V gene is TRBV5-1, the J gene TRBJ1-4; D perhaps matches TRBD1 (6 bases). The CDR3 consists of 14 residues. CDR1 and CDR2 from the germline V gene are SGHRS and YFSETQ. V was shortened by 3 bases and J by 5 bases, with 11 bases between the two germline ends. This CDR3 reads CASSWGGGNEKLFF. CDR3 coding DNA: TGCGCCAGCAGCTGGGGGGGCGGGAATGAAAAACTGTTTTTT.

This chain uses TRBV7-9 with TRBJ2-7; maybe TRBD2 (6 bases). This CDR3 comprises 16 residues. Deletions cut 5 bases from V and 0 bases from J, with 17 bases between. CDR1 is SEHNR, CDR2 FQNEAQ, per germline (reference sequence). CDR3 sequence reads: CASSPSEAGHSYEQYF. The CDR3 DNA is TGTGCCAGCAGCCCCTCCGAAGCGGGCCACTCCTACGAGCAGTACTTC.

V is TRBV7-2 and J is TRBJ1-1; D might be TRBD1 (6 bases). Trimming removed 4 bases from V and 0 bases from J, with 15 bases in between. The CDR3 runs to 16 residues. Germline V gene sequence: CDR1 SGHTA, CDR2 FQGNSA. DNA for the CDR3: TGTGCCAGCAGCTGGGAGGGGGGCACGATGAACACTGAAGCTTTCTTT. Amino acid sequence: CASSWEGGTMNTEAFF.

V usage is TRBV10-3 and J usage is TRBJ1-4, with D perhaps TRBD1 (6 bases). V was trimmed by 3 bases and J by 0 bases, leaving 14 bases between them. This CDR3 is 17 amino acids long. Looked up from germline, CDR1 is ENHRY and CDR2 is SYGVKD. Written as DNA, the CDR3 is TGTGCCATCAGTGAAGTAGGGGGGGACCCAACTAATGAAAAACTGTTTTTT. The encoded protein is CAISEVGGDPTNEKLFF.

This chain joins TRBV28 and TRBJ2-7, with 7 bases that match TRBD1. Per the germline V gene, CDR1 is MDHEN and CDR2 is SYDVKM. Unmatched junction bases numbered 10, after V lost 5 bases and J lost 3 bases. CDR3 size: 15 residues. The CDR3 DNA reads as TGTGCCAGCAGTGAACCCAGGGGGAGTCTCTACGAGCAGTACTTC. Protein sequence: CASSEPRGSLYEQYF.

V is TRBV7-9 and J is TRBJ2-5, with 9 bases matching TRBD1. Germline-derived CDR1 and CDR2 are SEHNR and FQNEAQ (reference sequence). This CDR3 contains 13 residues. V shed 6 bases, J shed 5 bases, and the junction held 4 bases outside the gene matches. The CDR3 sequence: CASSRQGGETQYF. The CDR3, as DNA: TGTGCCAGCAGTAGACAGGGGGGGGAGACCCAGTACTTC. The whole variable domain, filled in from reference TRBV7-9 and TRBJ2-5, reads DTGVSQNPRHKITKRGQNVTFRCDPISEHNRLYWYRQTLGQGPEFLTYFQNEAQLEKSRLLSDRFSAERPKGSFSTLEIQRTEQGDSAMYLCASSRQGGETQYFGPGTRLLVL.

The chain recombines TRBV28 with TRBJ2-5, with D uncertain. The germline CDR1 and CDR2 sequences are MDHEN and SYDVKM. The CDR3 is made up of 12 amino acids. V was shortened by 3 bases and J by 5 bases, with 7 bases between the two germline ends. The CDR3 region is CASSFFLETQYF. The DNA for the CDR3 is TGTGCCAGCAGTTTTTTTCTTGAGACCCAGTACTTC.

This rearrangement joins TRBV10-3 to TRBJ2-5, with D perhaps matching TRBD2 (7 bases). Germline V lookup: CDR1 ENHRY, CDR2 SYGVKD. V was cut by 2 bases and J by 4 bases, with 14 bases left in between. The CDR3 extends over 15 amino acids. The CDR3 sequence is CAISEPNREGETQYF. CDR3 bases: TGTGCCATCAGTGAGCCTAACAGGGAGGGAGAGACCCAGTACTTC.

A single count supports this clone. The V gene is TRBV7-9, the J gene TRBJ2-3, with D possibly matching TRBD2 (5 bases). CDR1 and CDR2 (germline): SEHNR, FQNEAQ (reference sequence). The CDR3 length is 12 residues. Trimming took off 6 bases at V and 2 bases at J, with 6 bases between the two ends. The CDR3 region is CASRDFTDTQYF. The CDR3 region has the DNA TGTGCCAGCAGGGACTTCACAGATACGCAGTATTTT.

This chain joins TRBV7-9 and TRBJ2-3, with D perhaps matching TRBD1 (5 bases). This CDR3 is built from 15 residues. In germline, CDR1 is SEHNR, CDR2 FQNEAQ (reference sequence). Trimming pared 1 base from V and 4 bases from J, leaving 12 bases between. CDR3 amino acids: CASSLDQGFADTQYF. The DNA for the CDR3 is TGTGCCAGCAGCTTAGATCAGGGCTTCGCAGATACGCAGTATTTT.

The J gene is TRBJ1-2, the V gene TRBV5-4; 8 positions agree with TRBD1. Trimming cost V 4 bases and J 4 bases; bases outside gene matches: 3. The germline gives CDR1 SGHNT, CDR2 YYREEE (reference sequence). The CDR3 runs 13 residues. CDR3 DNA: TGTGCCAGCAGCCAACAGGGGGGCTATGGCTACACCTTC. This translates into CASSQQGGYGYTF. Complete variable domain (other parts from reference TRBV5-4 and TRBJ1-2): ETGVTQSPTHLIKTRGQQVTLRCSSQSGHNTVSWYQQALGQGPQFIFQYYREEENGRGNFPPRFSGLQFPNYSSELNVNALELDDSALYLCASSQQGGYGYTFGSGTRLTVV.

DNA of the CDR3: TGTGCCAGCAGTTTACTATCGGACAGTCAGCCCCAGCATTTT. This codes for CASSLLSDSQPQHF. This rearrangement joins TRBV28 to TRBJ1-5, with D perhaps TRBD1 (6 bases). Trimming removed 2 bases from V and 6 bases from J, with 11 bases in between. Germline CDR1 is MDHEN and CDR2 is SYDVKM. The CDR3 spans 14 residues.

The chain couples TRBV11-2 to TRBJ1-1; 9 bases are shared with TRBD1. This CDR3 spans 13 amino acids. The ends lost 4 bases at V and 8 bases at J; junction bases unmatched: 5. Per germline, CDR1 SGHAT and CDR2 FQNNGV. The CDR3 protein is CASSWTGDPEAFF. CDR3 DNA: TGTGCCAGCAGCTGGACAGGGGACCCCGAAGCTTTCTTT.

V and J are TRBV2 and TRBJ2-7; 12 nucleotides agree with TRBD1. The CDR3 contains 15 residues. The V gene end was trimmed by 4 bases and the J gene end by 4 bases; junction bases not matched to a gene: 5. CDR1 is SNHLY, CDR2 FYNNEI, per germline. In nucleotides, the CDR3 is TGTGCCAGCAGTGTAGGGACAGGGGGCACTTACGAGCAGTACTTC. Its protein is CASSVGTGGTYEQYF.

This chain joins TRBV7-3 and TRBJ2-3; TRBD1 is a possible D gene (6 bases). The CDR3 is 16 amino acids. V was pared by 1 base and J by 4 bases, with 15 bases between. From germline, CDR1 is SGHTA and CDR2 FQGTGA. Here the CDR3 DNA reads TGTGCCAGCAGCTTAATAGGGGGAGCAGGCGCAGATACGCAGTATTTT. Translation gives CASSLIGGAGADTQYF. The full variable domain, rest sourced from reference TRBV7-3 and TRBJ2-3, is GAGVSQTPSNKVTEKGKYVELRCDPISGHTALYWYRQSLGQGPEFLIYFQGTGAADDSGLPNDRFFAVRPEGSVSTLKIQRTERGDSAVYLCASSLIGGAGADTQYFGPGTRLTVL.

The chain carries TRBV4-1 and TRBJ2-6; weak D call: TRBD1 (6 bases). The germline V and J ends were trimmed by 0 bases and 3 bases, with 18 bases remaining between them. CDR1 MGHRA and CDR2 YSYEKL come from the germline V gene. The CDR3 runs 19 residues. The CDR3 DNA reads TGCGCCAGCAGCCAAGAAGGAGGAACGACAGGTGGTGGGGCCAACGTCCTGACTTTC. Its protein is CASSQEGGTTGGGANVLTF.

The chain uses TRBV18 and TRBJ1-1; D unresolved. V was trimmed by 3 bases and J by 4 bases, leaving 9 bases between them. The CDR3 has 13 residues. Germline V gene data show CDR1 as KGHSH and CDR2 as LQKENI. CDR3 sequence: CASSPQAGTEAFF. The CDR3 nucleotides are TGTGCCAGCTCACCTCAGGCAGGCACTGAAGCTTTCTTT.

DNA for the CDR3: TGCGCCAGCAGCCAAGTGTATCCCCCTGAGCAGTACTTC. It encodes CASSQVYPPEQYF. The gene calls are TRBV4-1 and TRBJ2-7; no firm D call. The CDR3 runs to 13 residues. Germline values: CDR1 MGHRA, CDR2 YSYEKL. V was cut by 1 base and J by 7 bases, with 11 bases left in between.

The rearrangement joins TRBV4-3 to TRBJ1-4, with TRBD1 matching 9 bases. CDR3 length: 16 residues. Trimming removed 5 bases from V and 7 bases from J; junction bases left unmatched: 11. In germline, CDR1 is LGHNA, CDR2 YSLEER. CDR3 region: CASSTGSGQGLEKLFF. CDR3 nucleotide sequence: TGCGCCAGCAGCACGGGTTCGGGACAGGGCCTTGAAAAACTGTTTTTT.